The 13 T cell receptor beta chains in this list originate from one sample, sequenced in a study of T cell responses to AZD1222 COVID-19 vaccine. Method: immunoSEQ multiplex PCR; TCRdb's copy keeps in-frame clones and lacks some. The table has around 140,000 clones, approximately 90% seen once; the top ten hold 2.5% to 4%. The sequences come from peripheral blood, collected 28 days after the second AZD1222 dose. These receptors originate from an adult who received the AZD1222 COVID-19 vaccine.

This clone was seen just once. This chain uses TRBV5-1 with TRBJ1-1, with TRBD1 identical over 8 bases. Germline CDR1 and CDR2: SGHRS and YFSETQ. V lost 0 bases and J lost 1; bases outside the gene matches: 5. The CDR3 extends over 16 amino acids. The CDR3 region has the DNA TGCGCCAGCAGCTTGGGGTCAGGGGGCGAGAACACTGAAGCTTTCTTT. It codes for CASSLGSGGENTEAFF.

The J gene is TRBJ2-3, the V gene TRBV5-4; D not certain. The germline V gene encodes CDR1 SGHNT and CDR2 YYREEE (reference sequence). The V gene lost 4 bases and the J gene lost 0 bases, with 9 bases spanning the gap. This CDR3 contains 14 residues. The CDR3 sequence is CASSQGISTDTQYF. Written as DNA, the CDR3 is TGTGCCAGCAGCCAAGGGATAAGCACAGATACGCAGTATTTT.

V gene TRBV6-2 or TRBV6-3 combines with J gene TRBJ2-7; D is undetermined. V was clipped by 6 bases and J by 4 bases, with 16 bases between them. The CDR3 has 14 residues. Germline loops: CDR1 MNHEY, CDR2 SVGEGT. The CDR3 DNA sequence: TGTGCCAGCAGCACCTACTTTGACGGGTACGAGCAGTACTTC. It yields the protein CASSTYFDGYEQYF.

J is TRBJ2-7 and V is TRBV9; weak D call: TRBD2 (6 bases). The CDR3 totals 16 residues. Trimming cost V 0 bases and J 2 bases, with 15 bases left between them. Germline V lookup: CDR1 SGDLS, CDR2 YYNGEE. The CDR3 is CASSVGGTNLPYEQYF. The CDR3 coding sequence is TGTGCCAGCAGCGTAGGCGGGACGAATCTTCCCTACGAGCAGTACTTC.

This chain links TRBV27 with TRBJ2-5, with TRBD1 matching over 7 bases. This CDR3 comprises 15 residues. The ends lost 5 bases at V and 5 bases at J; junction bases unmatched: 11. The V gene's germline CDR1 is MNHEY and CDR2 SMNVEV (reference sequence). The CDR3, as DNA: TGTGCCAGCAGTGAAACTCTGACAGGGCGGGAGACCCAGTACTTC. This translates into CASSETLTGRETQYF.

The chain links TRBV19 to TRBJ1-2; D perhaps matches TRBD1 (5 bases). The length of the CDR3 is 14 residues. The V and J ends lost 7 bases and 8 bases respectively, with 20 bases between them. From germline, CDR1 is LNHDA and CDR2 SQIVND (reference sequence). The CDR3 loop reads CASIPGQGIDGYTF. CDR3 coding DNA: TGTGCCAGTATCCCTGGGCAGGGAATTGACGGCTACACCTTC.

This chain uses TRBV2 with TRBJ1-2; D gene ambiguous. Germline CDR1 reads SNHLY; CDR2 reads FYNNEI. V lost 5 bases to trimming and J lost 2 bases, with 6 bases between them. This CDR3 comprises 12 residues. The CDR3: CASSPGNYGYTF. For the CDR3, the DNA is TGTGCCAGCAGTCCGGGGAACTATGGCTACACCTTC.

This chain connects TRBV6-5 to TRBJ1-4; D is perhaps TRBD1 (5 bases). CDR1 and CDR2 from the germline V gene are MNHEY and SVGAGI. The CDR3 spans 15 residues. Trimming took off 0 bases at V and 7 bases at J, with 12 bases between the two ends. The CDR3 sequence: CASSYSNRMGEKLFF. CDR3 bases: TGTGCCAGCAGTTACTCGAACAGGATGGGTGAAAAACTGTTTTTT.

The V gene is TRBV5-1, the J gene TRBJ1-1; 7 nucleotides align to TRBD1. This CDR3 spans 14 amino acids. Germline CDR1 is SGHRS and CDR2 is YFSETQ. V lost 4 bases, J lost 5 bases, and 8 bases stayed unmatched. The CDR3 nucleotides are TGCGCCAGCAGCGTTGACAGGGCGGGTACTGAAGCTTTCTTT. Amino acid sequence: CASSVDRAGTEAFF. Full variable domain (rest looked up from reference TRBV5-1 and TRBJ1-1): KAGVTQTPRYLIKTRGQQVTLSCSPISGHRSVSWYQQTPGQGLQFLFEYFSETQRNKGNFPGRFSGRQFSNSRSEMNVSTLELGDSALYLCASSVDRAGTEAFFGQGTRLTVV.

The rearrangement joins TRBV28 to TRBJ2-1; D assignment may be TRBD1 or TRBD2 (5 bases each). This CDR3 has 12 amino acids. Germline loops: CDR1 MDHEN, CDR2 SYDVKM. Trimming pared 5 bases from V and 10 bases from J, leaving 12 bases between. DNA for the CDR3: TGTGCCAGCAGTGGGACCCCTAGAGAGCAGTTCTTC. Its protein product is CASSGTPREQFF.

This chain joins TRBV19 and TRBJ1-5; 7 bases match TRBD1. Losses at the gene ends were 5 bases for V and 6 bases for J; bases not matched to a gene: 7. The germline V gene has CDR1 LNHDA and CDR2 SQIVND (reference sequence). The CDR3 has 14 amino acids. CDR3 residues: CASSGDRESQPQHF. In nucleotides, the CDR3 is TGTGCCAGTAGTGGAGACAGGGAGTCTCAGCCCCAGCATTTT.

This rearrangement joins TRBV12-5 to TRBJ2-7, with D perhaps matching TRBD1 or TRBD2 (5 bases each). The germline gives CDR1 LGHNT, CDR2 FRNRAP. This CDR3 is 17 amino acids long. The V end lost 0 bases, the J end lost 3 bases, and 18 bases lay between the germline ends. Written as DNA, the CDR3 is TGTGCTAGTGGTTTGGTAACTAGGGACCTGAGGTTCTACGAGCAGTACTTC. Protein: CASGLVTRDLRFYEQYF.

This chain connects TRBV29-1 to TRBJ1-3, with D possibly matching TRBD1 (5 bases). Trimming pared 1 base from V and 0 bases from J, leaving 13 bases between. Germline-derived CDR1 and CDR2 are SQVTM and ANQGSEA. CDR3 length: 16 residues. DNA of the CDR3: TGCAGCGTTGAAGTGGGGCAGCGCCTCTCTGGAAACACCATATATTTT. Amino acid sequence: CSVEVGQRLSGNTIYF.